The 9 T cell receptor beta chains in this list originate from one sample, sequenced in a study of blood T cell repertoires in COVID-19. The repertoire was sequenced with immunoSEQ multiplex PCR; TCRdb's copy has only in-frame clones and lacks some. The sample has around 190,000 clones, about 81% seen once. The sample was PBMCs or T cells enriched from blood (not recorded which). These receptors were collected from a middle-aged man who had recovered from COVID-19.

This clone has only one observation. The V call is TRBV4-1, the J call TRBJ1-1; TRBD1 might be the D (5 bases). V was clipped by 4 bases and J by 6 bases, with 12 bases between them. CDR3 size: 13 residues. CDR1 is MGHRA and CDR2 is YSYEKL in the germline V gene. This chain's CDR3 is CASSRGQTSEAFF. CDR3 DNA sequence: TGCGCCAGCAGCCGTGGACAAACTTCTGAAGCTTTCTTT.

The chain recombines TRBV5-5 with TRBJ2-5; 15 bases match TRBD2. V dropped 2 bases and J dropped 0; count of bases not matched to a gene: 8. Germline CDR1 and CDR2: SGHKS and YYEKEE (reference sequence). This CDR3 is 19 amino acids long. The CDR3 DNA reads TGTGCCAGCAGCTTCACCCCCGGGACTAGCGGGGGGTACCAAGAGACCCAGTACTTC. It encodes CASSFTPGTSGGYQETQYF.

This chain joins TRBV24-1 and TRBJ2-1; perhaps TRBD1 as D (6 bases). The CDR3 is made up of 13 amino acids. The V gene's germline CDR1 is KGHDR and CDR2 SFDVKD. The germline V and J ends were trimmed by 5 bases and 3 bases, with 7 bases remaining between them. Here the CDR3 DNA reads TGTGCCACCAGTGTACAGGGCTACAATGAGCAGTTCTTC. Translation gives CATSVQGYNEQFF.

This chain's CDR3 is CASSGSEGNQPQHF. Here the CDR3 DNA reads TGTGCCAGCAGTGGCTCGGAGGGCAATCAGCCCCAGCATTTT. The chain joins TRBV2 to TRBJ1-5; D gene unclear. The germline V gene encodes CDR1 SNHLY and CDR2 FYNNEI. CDR3 size: 14 residues. Trimming took 4 bases from V and 2 from J, leaving 9 bases between them.

This clone appeared once. This chain links TRBV27 with TRBJ2-7, with D possibly TRBD1 on 6 matching bases. The ends were cut back, 8 bases at V and 4 bases at J, with 15 bases in the middle. The CDR3 is 13 residues long. Germline V gives CDR1 MNHEY, CDR2 SMNVEV (reference sequence). The DNA for the CDR3 is TGTGCCAGCTATCAGGGGTTGGGTTACGAGCAGTACTTC. Its translation: CASYQGLGYEQYF.

The rearrangement uses TRBV19 and TRBJ1-2; perhaps TRBD1 as D (6 bases). V was clipped by 10 bases and J by 11 bases, with 17 bases between them. The germline V gene has CDR1 LNHDA and CDR2 SQIVND (reference sequence). The CDR3 contains 11 residues. CDR3 bases: TGTGCCACCTCCAGGGGACAAAGATACACCTTC. It encodes CATSRGQRYTF.

The rearrangement links TRBV19 to TRBJ2-2; 8 bases are shared with TRBD1. Germline V gene data show CDR1 as LNHDA and CDR2 as SQIVND (reference sequence). CDR3 size: 15 residues. V lost 8 bases to trimming and J lost 3 bases; unmatched junction nucleotides: 8. CDR3 in amino acids: CASLPQGAYTGELFF. The CDR3 nucleotides are TGTGCCAGTCTTCCCCAGGGGGCGTACACCGGGGAGCTGTTTTTT. Complete variable domain (other parts from reference TRBV19 and TRBJ2-2): DGGITQSPKYLFRKEGQNVTLSCEQNLNHDAMYWYRQDPGQGLRLIYYSQIVNDFQKGDIAEGYSVSREKKESFPLTVTSAQKNPTAFYLCASLPQGAYTGELFFGEGSRLTVL.

The chain is built from TRBV3-1 (or the pseudogene TRBV3-2) and TRBJ1-6; D may be TRBD1 (6 bases). The CDR3 runs 12 residues. V shed 1 base and J shed 13 bases, with 8 bases lying between them. Germline V gene lookup returns CDR1 LGHDT and CDR2 YNNKEL (reference sequence). In nucleotides, the CDR3 is TGTGCCAGCAGCCAAGTACAGGGCCCCCTCCACTTT. Amino acid sequence: CASSQVQGPLHF.

The chain employs TRBV4-1 and TRBJ2-3; 8 bases fit TRBD1. J gave up 5 bases and V 0 bases, and 4 bases lay outside the gene matches. Germline V gives CDR1 MGHRA, CDR2 YSYEKL. The CDR3 sequence is 15 residues long. CDR3 in DNA: TGCGCCAGCAGCCAAGAAGGACAGGGTGGAGATACGCAGTATTTT. Residues: CASSQEGQGGDTQYF.